The 20 T cell receptor beta chains below all came from one sample that was sequenced in a study of T cell responses to AZD1222 COVID-19 vaccine. Repertoires were generated with immunoSEQ multiplex PCR, while TCRdb's copy carries only in-frame clones and drops some. Found here are 90,000 to 120,000 clones, roughly 90% of them singletons; the top ten hold about 1.2%. Here the sequenced sample was peripheral blood, taken on day 0 of AZD1222 vaccination. These receptors all come from an adult in good health.

This rearrangement joins TRBV14 to TRBJ1-2; D is perhaps TRBD1 (5 bases). CDR3 length: 15 amino acids. Trimming shortened V by 0 bases and J by 4 bases, and 12 bases separated the two germline ends. Germline CDR1 reads SGHDN; CDR2 reads FVKESK. The CDR3, as DNA: TGTGCCAGCAGCCAAGATTTGGGGCAACGCTATGGCTACACCTTC. Translated, it gives CASSQDLGQRYGYTF.

This chain uses TRBV29-1 with TRBJ2-6, with 8 bases matching TRBD1. Germline V gives CDR1 SQVTM, CDR2 ANQGSEA. Trimming cost V 7 bases and J 2 bases; bases outside gene matches: 10. CDR3 length: 16 residues. CDR3 region: CSAQSTGATGANVLTF. For the CDR3, the DNA is TGCAGCGCTCAGTCGACAGGGGCGACTGGGGCCAACGTCCTGACTTTC.

The chain joins TRBV10-3 to TRBJ1-1; no firm D call. Germline-derived CDR1 and CDR2 are ENHRY and SYGVKD. The CDR3 contains 13 residues. Trimming cost V 3 bases and J 2 bases, with 7 bases left between them. The CDR3 DNA follows: TGTGCCATCAGTGACCTGGAAAACACTGAAGCTTTCTTT. It specifies CAISDLENTEAFF.

In this sample, this clone turned up once. J is TRBJ2-7 and V is TRBV21-1; TRBD1 is the table's D call and was not checked against the DNA. TRBV21-1 is a pseudogene segment. The CDR3 covers 12 residues. This chain's CDR3 is CASGGQFYEQYF. The CDR3 DNA reads TGTGCCAGCGGGGGACAGTTCTACGAGCAGTACTTC.

This rearrangement joins TRBV5-1 to TRBJ2-1; D ambiguous. The V gene's germline CDR1 is SGHRS and CDR2 YFSETQ. The CDR3 runs 13 residues. Trimming took off 1 base at V and 9 bases at J, with 11 bases between the two ends. The CDR3 loop is CASSLMVRGEQFF. The CDR3 nucleotides read TGCGCCAGCAGCTTGATGGTACGCGGTGAGCAGTTCTTC. Supplemented by reference TRBV5-1 and TRBJ2-1, the full variable domain reads KAGVTQTPRYLIKTRGQQVTLSCSPISGHRSVSWYQQTPGQGLQFLFEYFSETQRNKGNFPGRFSGRQFSNSRSEMNVSTLELGDSALYLCASSLMVRGEQFFGPGTRLTVL.

V usage is TRBV19 and J usage is TRBJ1-5; 9 nucleotides agree with TRBD1. CDR3 length equals 15 residues. CDR1 and CDR2 from the germline V gene are LNHDA and SQIVND (reference sequence). V shed 7 bases, J shed 5 bases, and the junction held 9 bases outside the gene matches. CDR3 amino acids: CASTDGTGMYQPQHF. The CDR3 coding sequence is TGTGCCAGTACCGATGGGACAGGGATGTATCAGCCCCAGCATTTT.

This clone was seen a handful of times. The V gene is TRBV9, the J gene TRBJ2-3, with 10 bases matching TRBD2. The CDR3 loop spans 18 amino acids. Germline loops: CDR1 SGDLS, CDR2 YYNGEE. The V segment lost 0 bases and the J segment 2 bases; nucleotides outside the gene matches: 9. The CDR3 coding sequence is TGTGCCAGCAGCGTAGGGCTAGCGGGAGTGGGGAACACAGATACGCAGTATTTT. Translation gives CASSVGLAGVGNTDTQYF. Drawing the rest from reference TRBV9 and TRBJ2-3, the complete variable domain is DSGVTQTPKHLITATGQRVTLRCSPRSGDLSVYWYQQSLDQGLQFLIQYYNGEERAKGNILERFSAQQFPDLHSELNLSSLELGDSALYFCASSVGLAGVGNTDTQYFGPGTRLTVL.

This clone has only a few counts. The chain joins TRBV7-2 to TRBJ1-2; D unclear. V lost 5 bases and J lost 7, with 11 bases in between. CDR3 length: 12 residues. Germline loops: CDR1 SGHTA, CDR2 FQGNSA. CDR3 amino acids: CASSPSTSGYTF. The CDR3 bases are TGTGCCAGCAGCCCCTCGACGTCTGGCTACACCTTC.

The gene calls are TRBV12-3 or TRBV12-4 and TRBJ1-2; D unclear. V lost 2 bases and J lost 6, with 10 bases in between. The CDR3 has 13 amino acids. DNA for the CDR3: TGTGCCAGCAGTTTATGGCATGAGGATGGCTACACCTTC. The encoded protein is CASSLWHEDGYTF.

The rearrangement uses TRBV5-4 and TRBJ1-1, with a tentative D call TRBD1 (5 bases). The CDR3 consists of 17 residues. V gave up 0 bases and J gave up 1 base, with 16 bases separating them. Per germline, CDR1 SGHNT and CDR2 YYREEE (reference sequence). CDR3 bases: TGTGCCAGCAGCTTGGGTGGGGCTGCCCCGGGGAACACTGAAGCTTTCTTT. Amino acid sequence: CASSLGGAAPGNTEAFF.

CDR3 residues: CASSQGRNTEAFF. The CDR3 coding sequence is TGTGCCAGCAGCCAGGGCCGGAACACTGAAGCTTTCTTT. The V call is TRBV7-3, the J call TRBJ1-1, with D perhaps TRBD1 (5 bases). This CDR3 has 13 residues. The V end lost 5 bases, the J end lost 1 base, and 8 bases lay between the germline ends. CDR1 is SGHTA and CDR2 is FQGTGA in the germline V gene.

The chain uses TRBV6-2 or TRBV6-3 and TRBJ2-7; 11 bases map to TRBD2. The CDR3 totals 19 residues. Unmatched junction bases numbered 10, after V lost 0 bases and J lost 0 bases. The V gene's germline CDR1 is MNHEY and CDR2 SVGEGT. The CDR3 DNA reads TGTGCCAGCAGTTACTCGATTCTAGCGGGGGGACGTAGCTCCTACGAGCAGTACTTC. Its translation is CASSYSILAGGRSSYEQYF.

The chain couples TRBV20-1 to TRBJ1-2; TRBD1 might be the D (5 bases). The germline V gene has CDR1 DFQATT and CDR2 SNEGSKA (reference sequence). The germline V and J ends were trimmed by 6 bases and 7 bases, with 9 bases remaining between them. This CDR3 has 10 amino acids. The DNA for the CDR3 is TGCAGTGCAGGGACTCGTGGCTACACCTTC. Residues: CSAGTRGYTF.

The J gene is TRBJ2-7, the V gene TRBV9; 12 positions agree with TRBD2. Trimming cost V 3 bases and J 3 bases; bases outside gene matches: 4. This CDR3 is built from 15 residues. The germline V gene encodes CDR1 SGDLS and CDR2 YYNGEE. The CDR3 DNA follows: TGTGCCAGCAGCGCGGGACTAGCGGGTGTCTACGAGCAGTACTTC. Protein sequence: CASSAGLAGVYEQYF.

The chain employs TRBV28 and TRBJ1-2; no firm D call. CDR3 length equals 12 residues. The germline V and J ends were trimmed by 6 bases and 5 bases, with 10 bases remaining between them. Germline values: CDR1 MDHEN, CDR2 SYDVKM. CDR3: CASSPGPYGYTF. Here the CDR3 DNA reads TGTGCCAGCAGCCCCGGACCTTATGGCTACACCTTC.

The V call is TRBV5-4, the J call TRBJ2-1, with D possibly being TRBD2 (5 bases). Germline V gives CDR1 SGHNT, CDR2 YYREEE (reference sequence). Deletions cut 4 bases from V and 5 bases from J, with 10 bases between. This CDR3 has 13 amino acids. CDR3 in DNA: TGTGCCAGCAGCCTAACCGGGGACAATGAGCAGTTCTTC. The encoded protein is CASSLTGDNEQFF.

The chain employs TRBV5-1 and TRBJ1-2; no clear D. This CDR3 contains 14 residues. Germline values: CDR1 SGHRS, CDR2 YFSETQ. Trimming removed 4 bases from V and 4 bases from J, with 14 bases in between. CDR3 amino acids: CASSPAGFPYGYTF. The CDR3 DNA reads as TGCGCCAGCAGCCCGGCGGGGTTCCCCTATGGCTACACCTTC.

CDR3 sequence (DNA): TGCGCCAGCAGCTTGACCGACAGGGCGGGTGGCTACACCTTC. It specifies CASSLTDRAGGYTF. The chain couples TRBV5-1 to TRBJ1-2; 7 bases are a match to TRBD1. The CDR3 is 14 amino acids. V lost 1 base and J lost 7; bases outside the gene matches: 7. In germline, CDR1 is SGHRS, CDR2 YFSETQ.

This clone was seen only once. The genes are TRBV25-1 and TRBJ2-3, with 8 positions matching TRBD1. The length of the CDR3 is 14 residues. Trimming removed 6 bases from V and 4 bases from J; junction bases left unmatched: 6. Germline loops: CDR1 MGHDK, CDR2 SYGVNS. CDR3 sequence (DNA): TGTGCCAGCAGAAATGACAGGGGAGCAGATACGCAGTATTTT. Protein: CASRNDRGADTQYF. Full variable domain (rest looked up from reference TRBV25-1 and TRBJ2-3): EADIYQTPRYLVIGTGKKITLECSQTMGHDKMYWYQQDPGMELHLIHYSYGVNSTEKGDLSSESTVSRIRTEHFPLTLESARPSHTSQYLCASRNDRGADTQYFGPGTRLTVL.

This clone appeared a few times. The gene calls are TRBV19 and TRBJ1-5, with 7 bases identical to TRBD1. V shed 7 bases, J shed 5 bases, and the junction held 8 bases outside the gene matches. From germline, CDR1 is LNHDA and CDR2 SQIVND (reference sequence). The CDR3 is 14 residues long. The CDR3 DNA reads as TGTGCCAGTATTGGATCAGGGGGTCATCAGCCCCAGCATTTT. It codes for CASIGSGGHQPQHF.